Listed below are T cell receptor beta chains from one sample, sequenced in a study of blood T cell repertoires in COVID-19. Only in-frame clones appear in the TCRdb table, and some are missing; sequencing was by immunoSEQ multiplex PCR. The sample has 150,000 to 200,000 clones, approximately 86% seen once. The sample comprised peripheral blood. The receptors here all came from a man between 50 and 59 years old with active or convalescent COVID-19. Both conserved end residues are part of each CDR3. D genes are given only for firm matches. Size is stated for part of the rows, as once, few or many counts, or as a class when the clone is expanded.

d_gene,j_gene,v_gene,len,abundance,CDR3nt,CDR3aa
.,TRBJ1-1,TRBV5-5,14,.,TGTGCCAGCAGCCTCTCGGGGAGGAACACTGAAGCTTTCTTT,CASSLSGRNTEAFF
TRBD2,TRBJ2-1,TRBV18,14,.,TGTGCCAGCTCTTCAGCGGGACTTGGCGGTGAGCAGTTCTTC,CASSSAGLGGEQFF
TRBD2,TRBJ2-1,TRBV24-1,14,.,TGTGCCACCAGCGAGGAGCGGGGCCGTGATGAGCAGTTCTTC,CATSEERGRDEQFF
TRBD2,TRBJ2-7,TRBV4-2,15,.,TGTGCCAGCAGCCAAGATGCGGGAGCTTCCTACGAGCAGTACTTC,CASSQDAGASYEQYF
TRBD2,TRBJ2-3,TRBV30,14,.,TGTGCCTGGAGTCCAGCGGGGACCACAGATACGCAGTATTTT,CAWSPAGTTDTQYF
.,TRBJ2-7,TRBV27,14,.,TGTGCCAGCAGTTTGGACAGTTGGGCCTACGAGCAGTACTTC,CASSLDSWAYEQYF
.,TRBJ1-2,TRBV7-2,16,.,TGTGCCAGCAGCCTACCCGGGGGTGGAGAGGACTATGGCTACACCTTC,CASSLPGGGEDYGYTF
TRBD1,TRBJ1-6,TRBV3-1/TRBV3-2,15,.,TGTGCCAGCAGCCCGGACAGGGTTGATAATTCACCCCTCCACTTT,CASSPDRVDNSPLHF
.,TRBJ2-4,TRBV3-1/TRBV3-2,19,.,TGTGCCAGCAGCCGAGGTAGTCTGGCGGGCGGGCTTAGTGGAAACATTCAGTACTTC,CASSRGSLAGGLSGNIQYF
.,TRBJ2-3,TRBV30,14,.,TGTGCCTGGAGGACGGGGGGCCGTGCAGATACGCAGTATTTT,CAWRTGGRADTQYF
.,TRBJ1-3,TRBV28,14,.,TGTGCCAGCAGTCCCTGGACAAGCGGAAACACCATATATTTT,CASSPWTSGNTIYF
.,TRBJ1-2,TRBV14,16,.,TGTGCCAGCAGCCAAGATATTAGGGGCGGTGGCGTGGGCTACACCTTC,CASSQDIRGGGVGYTF
.,TRBJ1-3,TRBV19,15,.,TGTGCCAGTAGAGAGGCCGGGTTTACTGGAAACACCATATATTTT,CASREAGFTGNTIYF
.,TRBJ1-3,TRBV29-1,14,.,TGCAGCGTTGTTCAGGCCTCCTCTGGAAACACCATATATTTT,CSVVQASSGNTIYF
.,TRBJ2-5,TRBV19,14,.,TGTGCCAGTAGTATTGGTCAGAAACAAGAGACCCAGTACTTC,CASSIGQKQETQYF
.,TRBJ1-2,TRBV29-1,12,.,TGCAGCGCCGGGGACAAGATGTATGGCTACACCTTC,CSAGDKMYGYTF
.,TRBJ1-2,TRBV28,14,.,TGTGCCAGCAGTTTATCTCCCGGACACAATGGCTACACCTTC,CASSLSPGHNGYTF
TRBD2,TRBJ2-7,TRBV4-1,16,.,TGCGCCAGCAGCCAAGATAGGAGCGGGAGGTCCTACGAGCAGTACTTC,CASSQDRSGRSYEQYF
.,TRBJ1-2,TRBV12-3/TRBV12-4,13,.,TGTGCCAGCAGTTTCCAACAGGGAAGAGGCTACACCTTC,CASSFQQGRGYTF
.,TRBJ1-2,TRBV9,15,.,TGTGCCAGCAGCGTAGAAGCGGGGACTAACTATGGCTACACCTTC,CASSVEAGTNYGYTF
TRBD2,TRBJ2-1,TRBV3-1/TRBV3-2,19,.,TGTGCCAGCAGCCAAGGGGGACTAGCGGGGGTGGGCTCCTACAATGAGCAGTTCTTC,CASSQGGLAGVGSYNEQFF
.,TRBJ1-5,TRBV27,13,.,TGTGCCAGCCGCGACACGGACAATCAGCCCCAGCATTTT,CASRDTDNQPQHF
.,TRBJ2-5,TRBV27,14,.,TGTGCCAGCAGTGGACTACTCGGAGGGGAGACCCAGTACTTC,CASSGLLGGETQYF
TRBD1,TRBJ2-2,TRBV9,16,.,TGTGCCAGCAGCGTAGAATTCAGGGGGCTCGTCGGGGAGCTGTTTTTT,CASSVEFRGLVGELFF
TRBD1,TRBJ1-4,TRBV30,13,.,TGTGCCTCCCCGGGACAGGGATCTGAAAAACTGTTTTTT,CASPGQGSEKLFF
TRBD2,TRBJ2-1,TRBV9,14,.,TGTGCCAGCAAAGCGACTAGCGGGCCAGATGAGCAGTTCTTC,CASKATSGPDEQFF
.,TRBJ1-6,TRBV9,16,.,TGTGCCAGCAGCGTTGGGGGCAGCTCCTATAATTCACCCCTCCACTTT,CASSVGGSSYNSPLHF
.,TRBJ1-6,TRBV5-5,16,few,TGTGCCAGCAGCTTGGCCTTTCGACAGAGTAATTCACCCCTCCACTTT,CASSLAFRQSNSPLHF
.,TRBJ1-1,TRBV7-2,13,once,TGTGCCAGCAGTTCCCAGGGGAACACTGAAGCTTTCTTT,CASSSQGNTEAFF
TRBD2,TRBJ2-1,TRBV24-1,16,.,TGTGCCACCAGTGATTCGGCGGGAGGTCCTACAAATGAGCAGTTCTTC,CATSDSAGGPTNEQFF
.,TRBJ1-4,TRBV28,18,.,TGTGCCAGCAGCTCCACCCGGGGGGGTCCCACAACTAATGAAAAACTGTTTTTT,CASSSTRGGPTTNEKLFF
.,TRBJ1-5,TRBV19,13,.,TGTGCCAGTAGACAGGAAAGGTATCAGCCCCAGCATTTT,CASRQERYQPQHF
.,TRBJ2-1,TRBV19,14,.,TGTGCCAGTAGGGGGGCAGGGGAGGGCAATGAGCAGTTCTTC,CASRGAGEGNEQFF
.,TRBJ2-1,TRBV5-1,15,.,TGCGCCAGCAGCTCACAGGGAAACTCCTACAATGAGCAGTTCTTC,CASSSQGNSYNEQFF
TRBD1,TRBJ1-5,TRBV5-6,15,.,TGTGCCAGCAGCTTCTATGGGACAGACAATCAGCCCCAGCATTTT,CASSFYGTDNQPQHF
.,TRBJ1-6,TRBV4-3,15,.,TGCGCCAGCAGCCATCGCGACCGGGATAATTCACCCCTCCACTTT,CASSHRDRDNSPLHF
TRBD1,TRBJ1-2,TRBV27,14,.,TGTGCCAGCAGTGCCCTGGGACAGGGGTTTGGCTACACCTTC,CASSALGQGFGYTF
TRBD1,TRBJ2-3,TRBV24-1,16,.,TGTGCCACCAGTGATAATTACAGGGGGAGCACAGATACGCAGTATTTT,CATSDNYRGSTDTQYF
.,TRBJ2-7,TRBV14,13,.,TGTGCCAGCAGCCAACAACAGGGTTCCGAGCAGTACTTC,CASSQQQGSEQYF
.,TRBJ2-3,TRBV6-5,13,.,TGTGCCAGCAGTCTAGACCGCACAGATACGCAGTATTTT,CASSLDRTDTQYF
.,TRBJ2-7,TRBV7-9,14,.,TGTGCCAGCAGCTCCTTGACCGCGGCCTACGAGCAGTACTTC,CASSSLTAAYEQYF
.,TRBJ1-5,TRBV24-1,15,.,TGTGCCACCAGTGACTCTGACAGACTGAATCAGCCCCAGCATTTT,CATSDSDRLNQPQHF
.,TRBJ1-4,TRBV2,12,.,TGTGCCAGCATGCAGATTAATGAAAAACTGTTTTTT,CASMQINEKLFF